This T cell receptor beta chain emerged from a study of blood T cell repertoires in COVID-19. J was trimmed by 6 bases and V by 2 bases; bases with no gene match: 9. Germline CDR1 is SGHTA and CDR2 is FQGTGA. The CDR3 runs 16 residues. Original methodology: Amplifying reference gene primers gave estimates of nucleated cell counts. Sequencing used immunoSEQ multiplex PCR; TCRdb keeps in-frame clones, though not all of them. The DNA was the basis for D and trimming; V, J and clone size are from that table. The sample yields 350,000 to 450,000 clones, about 89% seen once. Enrolment of Seattle patients took place during active infection, and they were followed longitudinally.

This clonotype was sampled from a middle-aged woman with COVID-19, enrolled during active disease. The chain has TRBV7-3 and TRBJ2-1; 8 bases are a match to TRBD2. Source material: peripheral blood. This CDR3 reads CASSLLGGATSNEQFF. The DNA for the CDR3 is TGTGCCAGCAGCTTACTCGGGGGGGCCACCTCCAATGAGCAGTTCTTC. The full variable domain, its missing parts supplied by reference TRBV7-3 and TRBJ2-1, is GAGVSQTPSNKVTEKGKYVELRCDPISGHTALYWYRQSLGQGPEFLIYFQGTGAADDSGLPNDRFFAVRPEGSVSTLKIQRTERGDSAVYLCASSLLGGATSNEQFFGPGTRLTVL.